Below, 3 T cell receptor beta chains from the same sample are listed, as sequenced in a study of CD4 and CD8 cells across lung adenocarcinoma regions. MiXCR, run by TCRdb on the PCR reads, gives a single entry per CDR3 protein. The table has roughly 10,000 distinct CDR3 sequences, roughly half seen once; the top ten hold over 15%. The specimen was CD4+ T cells from the margin of a lung tumor. The receptors shown here come from a male donor with lung adenocarcinoma. The CD4 and CD8 labels of this study may be unreliable.

This clonotype has more than one count but fewer than ten. V gene TRBV6-1 combines with J gene TRBJ2-7, with D unresolved. The V end was cut by 1 base, the J end by 3 bases, with 13 bases between. CDR3 length: 15 residues. CDR1 is MNHNS and CDR2 is SASEGT in the germline V gene. The CDR3 DNA reads TGTGCCAGCAGTGAAGGGGCCACCTGGGACTACGAGCAGTACTTC. Amino acids: CASSEGATWDYEQYF.

The V call is TRBV10-3, the J call TRBJ2-4; D could derive from TRBD1 or TRBD2 (5 bases each). With 4 bases removed from V and 12 bases from J, the gap between germline ends came to 28 bases. In germline, CDR1 is ENHRY, CDR2 SYGVKD. The CDR3 totals 17 residues. As DNA, the CDR3 is TGTGCCATCAGTGCCCCCACGGGGCGGAGAGCCAAAAATACTCAGTACTTC. It yields the protein CAISAPTGRRAKNTQYF.

The chain employs TRBV4-1 and TRBJ2-1; 13 bases line up with TRBD2. The CDR3 runs 17 residues. Germline assignment: CDR1 MGHRA and CDR2 YSYEKL. Trimming at V came to 0 bases and at J to 5 bases, leaving 4 bases not matched to a gene. As DNA, the CDR3 is TGCGCCAGCAGCCAAGATAAGGGACTAGCGGGGCACAATGAGCAGTTCTTC. Translated: CASSQDKGLAGHNEQFF.